These 11 T cell receptor beta chains were all obtained from the same sample, sequenced in a study of shared clonotypes between healthy human individuals. Measured with immunoSEQ multiplex PCR; TCRdb has only the in-frame clones, and not every one. The sample holds 850,000 to 1,200,000 clones; roughly 80% are singletons and the top ten take 1.4%. The sequencing sample was made of memory CD4+ T cells sorted from blood. Subset described: CD45RA-negative fraction. Receptors originate from a man aged 18 to 30 in good health.

The J gene is TRBJ1-2, the V gene TRBV28; D not resolved. This CDR3 has 10 amino acids. The germline gives CDR1 MDHEN, CDR2 SYDVKM. Trimming pared 5 bases from V and 3 bases from J, leaving 1 base between. CDR3 in amino acids: CASSHYGYTF. DNA of the CDR3: TGTGCCAGCAGTCACTATGGCTACACCTTC.

In DNA form, the CDR3 reads TGTGCCAGTACGGGACAGAACAATCAGCCCCAGCATTTT. Amino acids: CASTGQNNQPQHF. J is TRBJ1-5 and V is TRBV28; 7 bases agree with TRBD1. The CDR3 has 13 amino acids. After removal of 9 bases from V and 3 bases from J, the junction contained 5 bases not matched to a gene. Germline-derived CDR1 and CDR2 are MDHEN and SYDVKM.

The DNA for the CDR3 is TGTGCCAGCAGTCCTCAGAGGAATAGCAATCAGCCCCAGCATTTT. Residues: CASSPQRNSNQPQHF. The rearrangement joins TRBV27 to TRBJ1-5; D gene ambiguous. CDR3 length: 15 residues. V lost 5 bases, J lost 0 bases, and 11 bases lay in between. Germline assignment: CDR1 MNHEY and CDR2 SMNVEV (reference sequence).

The chain combines TRBV30 with TRBJ1-2, with 7 bases matching TRBD1. V shed 0 bases, J shed 5 bases, and the junction held 6 bases outside the gene matches. CDR1 is GTSNPN, CDR2 SVGIG, per germline (reference sequence). This CDR3 is built from 14 residues. This CDR3 is CAWSVERQGYGYTF. The CDR3, as DNA: TGTGCCTGGAGTGTGGAGAGACAGGGTTATGGCTACACCTTC.

The rearrangement uses TRBV7-3 and TRBJ1-1; weak D call: TRBD1 (6 bases). CDR3 length equals 13 residues. Germline assignment: CDR1 SGHTA and CDR2 FQGTGA. Trimming left V 5 bases short and J 8 bases short, with 15 bases between. CDR3 amino acids: CASSTGTPREAFF. The CDR3 DNA reads as TGTGCCAGCAGCACAGGGACACCACGGGAAGCTTTCTTT.

The chain recombines TRBV6-6 with TRBJ1-2; D uncertain. Germline assignment: CDR1 MNHNY and CDR2 SVGAGI (reference sequence). V was trimmed by 4 bases and J by 5 bases, leaving 11 bases between them. The CDR3 runs 13 residues. CDR3 sequence: CASSSGREYGYTF. CDR3 nucleotide sequence: TGTGCCAGCAGTTCGGGTCGGGAATATGGCTACACCTTC.

This chain connects TRBV28 to TRBJ1-5; TRBD1 matches 7 bases. Germline CDR1 and CDR2: MDHEN and SYDVKM. J gave up 2 bases and V 6 bases, and 7 bases lay outside the gene matches. CDR3 length: 15 residues. The CDR3 DNA sequence: TGTGCCAGCAGGGAAACAGGGGACGGCAATCAGCCCCAGCATTTT. It is translated as CASRETGDGNQPQHF.

The chain carries TRBV7-2 and TRBJ2-1, with 13 bases lining up with TRBD2. The J segment lost 8 bases and the V segment lost 6 bases, leaving 7 bases of the junction unmatched. In germline, CDR1 is SGHTA, CDR2 FQGNSA. The CDR3 is made up of 15 amino acids. CDR3 coding DNA: TGTGCCAGCAGACCCGGACTAGCGGGGGATTATGAGCAGTTCTTC. Protein: CASRPGLAGDYEQFF.

The chain's CDR3 is CASSLGGSPYNEQFF. In DNA form, the CDR3 reads TGTGCCAGCAGCTTAGGGGGCTCTCCCTACAATGAGCAGTTCTTC. The J gene is TRBJ2-1, the V gene TRBV7-2, with TRBD1 as a possible D gene (5 bases). Germline lookup yields CDR1 SGHTA and CDR2 FQGNSA. The CDR3 sequence is 15 residues long. V was trimmed by 1 base and J by 2 bases, leaving 9 bases between them.

The chain has TRBV6-1 and TRBJ1-5, with 9 nucleotides matching TRBD1. The CDR3 contains 15 residues. Germline CDR1 MNHNS, CDR2 SASEGT. Trimming took 8 bases from V and 0 from J; bases not matched to a gene: 5. CDR3 coding DNA: TGTGCCAGCGACAGGGGGGGGTATAGCAATCAGCCCCAGCATTTT. This sequence encodes CASDRGGYSNQPQHF.

The CDR3 region is CASTEQGYTEAFF. The CDR3 DNA sequence: TGCGCCAGCACCGAACAGGGCTACACTGAAGCTTTCTTT. V is TRBV5-1 and J is TRBJ1-1; possibly TRBD1 for D (6 bases). Trimming removed 6 bases from V and 3 bases from J, with 12 bases in between. Per the germline V gene, CDR1 is SGHRS and CDR2 is YFSETQ. The CDR3 is 13 amino acids.